What follows are 29 T cell receptor beta chains derived from one specimen sequenced in a study of cytomegalovirus exposure and HLA in healthy donors. 13 Jbeta primers and 60 Vbeta primers were used for the PCR. Method: immunoSEQ multiplex PCR; TCRdb's copy keeps in-frame clones and lacks some. The sample carries roughly 150,000 clones, roughly four fifths recorded once. Sequencing was done on a sample of PBMCs. The receptors derive from a middle-aged man in good health and CMV-seropositive.

This sequence joins TRBV7-3 and TRBJ2-2; D gene unclear. This CDR3 is built from 13 residues. The germline V gene encodes CDR1 SGHTA and CDR2 FQGTGA. Trimming stripped 4 bases from V and 5 bases from J, with 8 bases between. This chain's CDR3 is CASSSLSTGELFF. As DNA, the CDR3 is TGTGCCAGCAGCTCACTAAGTACCGGGGAGCTGTTTTTT.

This clone has a single count. V and J are TRBV28 and TRBJ1-4; D perhaps matches TRBD1 (6 bases). The germline gives CDR1 MDHEN, CDR2 SYDVKM. Trimming left V 3 bases short and J 7 bases short, with 33 bases between. The CDR3 covers 21 residues. The DNA of the CDR3 is TGTGCCAGCAGTTTTTTTTTCACCCGTCGGGGGGCCCAGGAGTCGGGTGAAAAACTGTTTTTT. Protein: CASSFFFTRRGAQESGEKLFF.

The chain uses TRBV9 and TRBJ2-2; the D gene is possibly TRBD1 (6 bases). Germline values: CDR1 SGDLS, CDR2 YYNGEE. Trimming removed 3 bases from V and 6 bases from J, with 12 bases in between. This CDR3 has 14 amino acids. CDR3 residues: CASSGPQGSGELFF. Here the CDR3 DNA reads TGTGCCAGCAGCGGACCACAGGGTTCCGGGGAGCTGTTTTTT.

CDR3 in amino acids: CASSAGTASEAFF. Written as DNA, the CDR3 is TGTGCCAGCAGCGCCGGGACAGCCTCCGAAGCTTTCTTT. The V call is TRBV7-9, the J call TRBJ1-1; 7 bases fit TRBD1. J gave up 8 bases and V 5 bases, and 8 bases lay outside the gene matches. This CDR3 region has 13 residues. Germline V gene data show CDR1 as SEHNR and CDR2 as FQNEAQ (reference sequence). Supplemented by reference TRBV7-9 and TRBJ1-1, the full variable domain reads DTGVSQNPRHKITKRGQNVTFRCDPISEHNRLYWYRQTLGQGPEFLTYFQNEAQLEKSRLLSDRFSAERPKGSFSTLEIQRTEQGDSAMYLCASSAGTASEAFFGQGTRLTVV.

The chain has TRBV23-1 and TRBJ2-7; D possibly corresponds to TRBD1 (5 bases). TRBV23-1 is assigned to the ORF class and has an uncertain function. The CDR3 covers 14 residues. The V and J ends lost 5 bases and 3 bases respectively, with 14 bases between them. CDR3 region: CASSGKDTDYEQYF. The CDR3 DNA reads TGCGCCAGCAGTGGTAAGGACACCGACTACGAGCAGTACTTC.

The V gene is TRBV2, the J gene TRBJ1-6; D not certain. V lost 4 bases, J lost 8 bases, and 3 bases lay in between. The germline gives CDR1 SNHLY, CDR2 FYNNEI. This CDR3 comprises 11 residues. CDR3 loop: CASSVDSPLHF. The CDR3 DNA reads TGTGCCAGCAGTGTCGATTCACCCCTCCACTTT.

This clone occurred once. The V and J genes are TRBV10-2 and TRBJ2-1; D possibly corresponds to TRBD2 (7 bases). The germline V gene encodes CDR1 WSHSY and CDR2 SAAADI. V lost 4 bases and J 7 bases, leaving 11 bases between the germline ends. This CDR3 is 13 amino acids long. CDR3: CASSAGGRNEQFF. The CDR3 DNA is TGCGCCAGCAGTGCGGGGGGCCGTAATGAGCAGTTCTTC.

The rearrangement joins TRBV29-1 to TRBJ1-1; TRBD1 is a possible D gene (5 bases). Germline CDR1 is SQVTM and CDR2 is ANQGSEA. This CDR3 is built from 14 residues. V lost 3 bases and J 0 bases, leaving 11 bases between the germline ends. CDR3 loop: CSVEGQVLNTEAFF. CDR3 in DNA: TGCAGCGTTGAGGGGCAAGTTCTGAACACTGAAGCTTTCTTT.

The V and J genes are TRBV30 and TRBJ2-5; D is possibly TRBD1 (5 bases). Trimming left V 4 bases short and J 7 bases short, with 16 bases between. Germline V gives CDR1 GTSNPN, CDR2 SVGIG (reference sequence). This CDR3 has 13 amino acids. CDR3 region: CAWIRDPVGTQYF. The DNA for the CDR3 is TGTGCCTGGATCAGGGATCCCGTAGGGACCCAGTACTTC.

This clone was seen a handful of times. This chain links TRBV30 with TRBJ2-3, with 8 bases identical to TRBD2. V dropped 2 bases and J dropped 6; count of bases not matched to a gene: 7. CDR3 size: 14 residues. Germline CDR1 reads GTSNPN; CDR2 reads SVGIG (reference sequence). The DNA for the CDR3 is TGTGCCTGGAGTACGGGAGGGGGGGCGGATACGCAGTATTTT. Protein: CAWSTGGGADTQYF. Full variable domain (rest looked up from reference TRBV30 and TRBJ2-3): SQTIHQWPATLVQPVGSPLSLECTVEGTSNPNLYWYRQAAGRGLQLLFYSVGIGQISSEVPQNLSASRPQDRQFILSSKKLLLSDSGFYLCAWSTGGGADTQYFGPGTRLTVL.

The chain uses TRBV5-4 and TRBJ2-3; 8 bases map to TRBD2. The V gene end was trimmed by 3 bases and the J gene end by 4 bases; junction bases not matched to a gene: 4. This CDR3 has 14 amino acids. Germline V gives CDR1 SGHNT, CDR2 YYREEE (reference sequence). The DNA of the CDR3 is TGTGCCAGCAGCTCATACGGGAGGGCAGATACGCAGTATTTT. It specifies CASSSYGRADTQYF.

This chain joins TRBV14 and TRBJ1-2; D possibly corresponds to TRBD1 (5 bases). CDR1 and CDR2 from the germline V gene are SGHDN and FVKESK. This CDR3 is built from 15 residues. V lost 3 bases to trimming and J lost 6 bases, with 17 bases between them. DNA of the CDR3: TGTGCCAGCAGCCATCATCGGGCAGGGCTAGATGGCTACACCTTC. Translated, it gives CASSHHRAGLDGYTF. Full variable domain (outside the CDR3, taken from reference TRBV14 and TRBJ1-2): EAGVTQFPSHSVIEKGQTVTLRCDPISGHDNLYWYRRVMGKEIKFLLHFVKESKQDESGMPNNRFLAERTGGTYSTLKVQPAELEDSGVYFCASSHHRAGLDGYTFGSGTRLTVV.

The V call is TRBV18, the J call TRBJ1-4; tentative D call: TRBD1 (6 bases). Trimming cost V 0 bases and J 6 bases, with 11 bases left between them. CDR1 and CDR2 (germline): KGHSH, LQKENI. This CDR3 comprises 15 residues. CDR3 residues: CASSPPGHLDEKLFF. CDR3 nucleotide sequence: TGTGCCAGCTCACCACCGGGACACTTAGATGAAAAACTGTTTTTT.

The rearrangement links TRBV4-3 to TRBJ1-1; D is possibly TRBD1 (5 bases). V dropped 0 bases and J dropped 3 bases, with 11 bases sitting between them. This CDR3 comprises 15 residues. From germline, CDR1 is LGHNA and CDR2 YSLEER. The CDR3: CASSQETTDYTEAFF. The CDR3 DNA sequence: TGCGCCAGCAGCCAAGAGACGACAGACTACACTGAAGCTTTCTTT.

The J gene is TRBJ1-3, the V gene TRBV9, with 7 bases matching TRBD1. The V and J ends lost 3 bases and 0 bases, in that order; junction bases with no gene match: 6. This CDR3 has 16 residues. Germline CDR1 is SGDLS and CDR2 is YYNGEE. The CDR3 loop is CASSGTGASSGNTIYF. DNA for the CDR3: TGTGCCAGCAGCGGAACAGGGGCAAGCTCTGGAAACACCATATATTTT. Using reference TRBV9 and TRBJ1-3 for the parts outside the CDR3, the full variable domain is DSGVTQTPKHLITATGQRVTLRCSPRSGDLSVYWYQQSLDQGLQFLIQYYNGEERAKGNILERFSAQQFPDLHSELNLSSLELGDSALYFCASSGTGASSGNTIYFGEGSWLTVV.

This rearrangement joins TRBV25-1 to TRBJ2-7; D might be TRBD1 (5 bases). V lost 3 bases and J lost 1, with 7 bases in between. CDR3 size: 13 residues. From germline, CDR1 is MGHDK and CDR2 SYGVNS. In DNA form, the CDR3 reads TGTGCCAGCAGTGAGGCAGGGTCCTACGAGCAGTACTTC. Translating it yields CASSEAGSYEQYF.

The chain has TRBV9 and TRBJ2-5, with TRBD2 as a possible D gene (6 bases). V gave up 3 bases and J gave up 1 base, with 19 bases separating them. This CDR3 is built from 17 residues. Germline CDR1 reads SGDLS; CDR2 reads YYNGEE. The CDR3 DNA follows: TGTGCCAGCAGCGCCTCCTTGGGGGGAGGCACCCAAGAGACCCAGTACTTC. Protein product: CASSASLGGGTQETQYF.

V is TRBV5-1 and J is TRBJ1-1; no reliable D call. The CDR3 runs to 14 residues. Germline CDR1 and CDR2: SGHRS and YFSETQ. The V and J ends lost 0 bases and 1 base respectively, with 7 bases between them. In DNA form, the CDR3 reads TGCGCCAGCAGCTTGGACAGCCCGAACACTGAAGCTTTCTTT. It specifies CASSLDSPNTEAFF.

V usage is TRBV4-1 and J usage is TRBJ2-1; 7 bases are a match to TRBD1. The ends lost 4 bases at V and 9 bases at J; junction bases unmatched: 12. CDR3 length equals 15 residues. CDR1 is MGHRA and CDR2 is YSYEKL in the germline V gene. CDR3 nucleotides: TGCGCCAGCAGCCTGGGGACAGCTTTACAGAGTGAGCAGTTCTTC. This codes for CASSLGTALQSEQFF.

The chain carries TRBV5-1 and TRBJ1-6; 9 bases fit TRBD1. The CDR3 is 15 amino acids. Losses at the gene ends were 0 bases for V and 7 bases for J; bases not matched to a gene: 2. CDR1 is SGHRS, CDR2 YFSETQ, per germline. CDR3 sequence reads: CASSLGTGVNSPLHF. CDR3 nucleotide sequence: TGCGCCAGCAGCTTGGGGACAGGGGTGAATTCACCCCTCCACTTT.

The gene calls are TRBV6-4 and TRBJ1-1; D unclear. The V gene's germline CDR1 is MRHNA and CDR2 SNTAGT. CDR3 length: 11 residues. Between the trimmed V and J ends, which lost 2 bases and 13 bases, there was a span of 11 bases. As DNA, the CDR3 is TGTGCCAGCAGTGACGGGAGGGCTGATTTCTTT. Translating gives CASSDGRADFF.

The V and J genes are TRBV18 and TRBJ2-3; 9 bases agree with TRBD2. CDR1 KGHSH and CDR2 LQKENI come from the germline V gene. This CDR3 spans 16 amino acids. After removal of 4 bases from V and 1 base from J, the junction contained 6 bases not matched to a gene. CDR3: CASSLMWTSGTDTQYF. The CDR3 DNA reads TGTGCCAGCTCACTGATGTGGACTAGCGGCACAGATACGCAGTATTTT.

In nucleotides, the CDR3 is TGCAGCGTCTCACGCGTGATAAACTATGGCTACACCTTC. It translates to CSVSRVINYGYTF. V and J are TRBV29-1 and TRBJ1-2; D not certain. The CDR3 spans 13 residues. Trimming took 6 bases from V and 2 from J, leaving 13 bases between them. Germline V gene data show CDR1 as SQVTM and CDR2 as ANQGSEA.

The gene calls are TRBV28 and TRBJ2-3; weak D call: TRBD1 (6 bases). V lost 8 bases, J lost 3 bases, and 15 bases lay in between. CDR3 length: 14 amino acids. Germline V gene lookup returns CDR1 MDHEN and CDR2 SYDVKM. CDR3 nucleotide sequence: TGTGCCAGCGCTGGGAAGGGGGTGACAGATACGCAGTATTTT. This encodes CASAGKGVTDTQYF.

The J gene is TRBJ1-5, the V gene TRBV15; TRBD1 is a possible D gene (6 bases). Germline V gene lookup returns CDR1 LNHNV and CDR2 YYDKDF (reference sequence). Trimming shortened V by 0 bases and J by 4 bases, and 13 bases separated the two germline ends. The length of the CDR3 is 16 residues. The CDR3 protein is CATSRDGTTSNQPQHF. CDR3 nucleotides: TGTGCCACCAGCAGAGACGGGACAACATCGAATCAGCCCCAGCATTTT. Full variable domain (remainder filled in from reference TRBV15 and TRBJ1-5): DAMVIQNPRYQVTQFGKPVTLSCSQTLNHNVMYWYQQKSSQAPKLLFHYYDKDFNNEADTPDNFQSRRPNTSFCFLDIRSPGLGDTAMYLCATSRDGTTSNQPQHFGDGTRLSIL.

This clone has a handful of counts. The chain recombines TRBV28 with TRBJ1-1; D gene uncertain. Between the trimmed V and J ends, which lost 2 bases and 4 bases, there was a span of 8 bases. The CDR3 is made up of 13 amino acids. Germline lookup yields CDR1 MDHEN and CDR2 SYDVKM. The DNA of the CDR3 is TGTGCCAGCAGTTTAGAGCCCCCCACTGAAGCTTTCTTT. Protein sequence: CASSLEPPTEAFF.

This clone was seen only a few times. The CDR3 loop is CASSATGVNTEAFF. The CDR3 coding sequence is TGTGCCAGTAGCGCGACAGGGGTGAACACTGAAGCTTTCTTT. V and J are TRBV19 and TRBJ1-1; 8 bases fit TRBD1. The CDR3 consists of 14 residues. V shed 6 bases, J shed 0 bases, and the junction held 3 bases outside the gene matches. Germline V gives CDR1 LNHDA, CDR2 SQIVND (reference sequence). Based on the CDR3 plus reference TRBV19 and TRBJ1-1, the full variable domain is DGGITQSPKYLFRKEGQNVTLSCEQNLNHDAMYWYRQDPGQGLRLIYYSQIVNDFQKGDIAEGYSVSREKKESFPLTVTSAQKNPTAFYLCASSATGVNTEAFFGQGTRLTVV.

This sequence joins TRBV5-1 and TRBJ2-3; perhaps TRBD1 as D (6 bases). Germline CDR1 is SGHRS and CDR2 is YFSETQ. The germline V and J ends were trimmed by 7 bases and 2 bases, with 14 bases remaining between them. CDR3 length equals 14 residues. The CDR3 coding sequence is TGCGCCAGCTTGCGAGGGGGATCCACAGATACGCAGTATTTT. The encoded protein is CASLRGGSTDTQYF.

This sequence joins TRBV7-3 and TRBJ2-3; 9 bases line up with TRBD1. Germline V lookup: CDR1 SGHTA, CDR2 FQGTGA. V lost 5 bases, J lost 2 bases, and 5 bases stayed unmatched. The CDR3 is 15 amino acids. CDR3 in amino acids: CASSAQGAPTDTQYF. The CDR3 DNA reads as TGTGCCAGCAGCGCACAGGGGGCGCCCACAGATACGCAGTATTTT.